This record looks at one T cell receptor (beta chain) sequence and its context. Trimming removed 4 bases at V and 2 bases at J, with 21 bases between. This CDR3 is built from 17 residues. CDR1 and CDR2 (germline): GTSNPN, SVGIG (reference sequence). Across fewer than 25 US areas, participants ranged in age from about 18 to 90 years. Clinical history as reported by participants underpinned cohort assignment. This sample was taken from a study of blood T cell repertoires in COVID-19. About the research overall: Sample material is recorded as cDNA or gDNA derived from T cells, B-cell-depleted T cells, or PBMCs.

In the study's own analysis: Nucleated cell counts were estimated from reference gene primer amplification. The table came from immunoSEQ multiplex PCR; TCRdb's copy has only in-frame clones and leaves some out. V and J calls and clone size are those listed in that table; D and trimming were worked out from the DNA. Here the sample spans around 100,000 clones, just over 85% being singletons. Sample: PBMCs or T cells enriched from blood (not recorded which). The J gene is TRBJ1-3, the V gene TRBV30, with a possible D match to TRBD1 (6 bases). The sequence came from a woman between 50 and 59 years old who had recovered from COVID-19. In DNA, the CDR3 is TGTGCCTGGATCCCCTTAGGAGAGACAGGCGCTGGAAACACCATATATTTT. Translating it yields CAWIPLGETGAGNTIYF.